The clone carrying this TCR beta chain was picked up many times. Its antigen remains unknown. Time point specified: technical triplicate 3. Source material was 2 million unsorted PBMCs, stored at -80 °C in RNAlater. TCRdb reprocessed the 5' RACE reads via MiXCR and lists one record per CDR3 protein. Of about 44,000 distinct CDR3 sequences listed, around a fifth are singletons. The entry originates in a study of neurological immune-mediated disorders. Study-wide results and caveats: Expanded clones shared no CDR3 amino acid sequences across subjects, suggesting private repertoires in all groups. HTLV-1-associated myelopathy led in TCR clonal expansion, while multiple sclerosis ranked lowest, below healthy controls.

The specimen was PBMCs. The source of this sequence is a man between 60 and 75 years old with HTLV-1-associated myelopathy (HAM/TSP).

The DNA of the CDR3 is TGCGCCAGCAGCCCCTGGACTAGCGGGAGTACGGATGAGCAGTTCTTC. Its translation is CASSPWTSGSTDEQFF. The chain recombines TRBV5-1 with TRBJ2-1, with 13 nucleotides matching TRBD2. V trimming: 4 bases; J trimming: 8 bases; junction bases outside the gene matches: 9. Germline V gene lookup returns CDR1 SGHRS and CDR2 YFSETQ. This CDR3 contains 16 residues.